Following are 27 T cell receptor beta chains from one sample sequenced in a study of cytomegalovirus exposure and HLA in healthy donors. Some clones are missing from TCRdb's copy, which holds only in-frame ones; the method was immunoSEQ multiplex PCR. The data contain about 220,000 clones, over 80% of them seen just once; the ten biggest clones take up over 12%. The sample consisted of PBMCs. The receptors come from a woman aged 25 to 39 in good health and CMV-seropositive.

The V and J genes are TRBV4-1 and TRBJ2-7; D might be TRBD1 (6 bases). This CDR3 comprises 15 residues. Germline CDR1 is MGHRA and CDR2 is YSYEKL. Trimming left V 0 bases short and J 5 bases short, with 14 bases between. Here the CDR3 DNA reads TGCGCCAGCAGCCAAGAATCGGCAGGGGTGGACGAGCAGTACTTC. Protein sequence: CASSQESAGVDEQYF.

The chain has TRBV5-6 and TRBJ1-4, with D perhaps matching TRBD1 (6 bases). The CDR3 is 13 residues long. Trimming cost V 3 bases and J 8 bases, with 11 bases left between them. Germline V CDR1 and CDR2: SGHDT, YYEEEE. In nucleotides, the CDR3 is TGTGCCAGCAGCTGGGGACACGACGAAAAACTGTTTTTT. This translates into CASSWGHDEKLFF.

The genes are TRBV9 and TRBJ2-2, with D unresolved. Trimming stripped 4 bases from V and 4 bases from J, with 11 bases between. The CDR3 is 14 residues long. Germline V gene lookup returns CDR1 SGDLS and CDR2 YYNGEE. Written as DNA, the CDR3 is TGTGCCAGCAGCCCTACCCACAGCACCGGGGAGCTGTTTTTT. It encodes CASSPTHSTGELFF.

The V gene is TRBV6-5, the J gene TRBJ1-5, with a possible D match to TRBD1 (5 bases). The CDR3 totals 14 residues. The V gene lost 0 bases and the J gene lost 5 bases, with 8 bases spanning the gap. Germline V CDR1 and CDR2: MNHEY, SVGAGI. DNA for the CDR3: TGTGCCAGCAGTTACTCCGAGACAGATCAGCCCCAGCATTTT. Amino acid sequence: CASSYSETDQPQHF.

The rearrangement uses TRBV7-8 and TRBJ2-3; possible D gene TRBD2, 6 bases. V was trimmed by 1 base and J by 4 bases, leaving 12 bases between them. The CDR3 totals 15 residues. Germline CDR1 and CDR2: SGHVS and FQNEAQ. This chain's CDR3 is CASSLVGSGADTQYF. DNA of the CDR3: TGTGCCAGCAGCTTAGTCGGGAGCGGCGCAGATACGCAGTATTTT.

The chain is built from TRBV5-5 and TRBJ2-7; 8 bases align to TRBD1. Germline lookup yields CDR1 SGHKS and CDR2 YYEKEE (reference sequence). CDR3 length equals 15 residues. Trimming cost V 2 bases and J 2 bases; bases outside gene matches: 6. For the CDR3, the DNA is TGTGCCAGCAGCTTTGCGGGACAGGACGCCTACGAGCAGTACTTC. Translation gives CASSFAGQDAYEQYF.

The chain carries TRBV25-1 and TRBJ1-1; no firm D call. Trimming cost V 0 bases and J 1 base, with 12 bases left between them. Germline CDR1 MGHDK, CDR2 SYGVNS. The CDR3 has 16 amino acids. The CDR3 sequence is CASSEYGVTTNTEAFF. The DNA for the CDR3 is TGTGCCAGCAGTGAATACGGGGTGACGACGAACACTGAAGCTTTCTTT. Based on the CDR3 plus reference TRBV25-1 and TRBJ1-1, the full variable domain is EADIYQTPRYLVIGTGKKITLECSQTMGHDKMYWYQQDPGMELHLIHYSYGVNSTEKGDLSSESTVSRIRTEHFPLTLESARPSHTSQYLCASSEYGVTTNTEAFFGQGTRLTVV.

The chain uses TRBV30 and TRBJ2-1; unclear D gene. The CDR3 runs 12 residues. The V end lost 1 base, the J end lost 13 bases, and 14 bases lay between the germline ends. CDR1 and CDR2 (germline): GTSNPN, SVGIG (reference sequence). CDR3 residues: CAWSASYQTQFF. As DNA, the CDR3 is TGTGCCTGGAGTGCGTCCTATCAAACTCAGTTCTTC.

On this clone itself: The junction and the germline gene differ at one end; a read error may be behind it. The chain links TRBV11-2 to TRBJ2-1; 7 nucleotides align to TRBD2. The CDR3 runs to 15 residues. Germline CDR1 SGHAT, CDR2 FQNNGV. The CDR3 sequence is CASSLAGRSYNEQFF. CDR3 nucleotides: TGTGCCAGCAGTTTAGCGGGCCGCTCCTACAATGAGCAGTTCTTC.

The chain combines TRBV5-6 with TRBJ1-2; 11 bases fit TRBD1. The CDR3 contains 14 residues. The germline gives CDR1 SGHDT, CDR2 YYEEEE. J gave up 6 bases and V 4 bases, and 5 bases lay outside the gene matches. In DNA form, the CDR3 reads TGTGCCAGCAGCAGGGGGACAGGGGGAAATGGCTACACCTTC. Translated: CASSRGTGGNGYTF.

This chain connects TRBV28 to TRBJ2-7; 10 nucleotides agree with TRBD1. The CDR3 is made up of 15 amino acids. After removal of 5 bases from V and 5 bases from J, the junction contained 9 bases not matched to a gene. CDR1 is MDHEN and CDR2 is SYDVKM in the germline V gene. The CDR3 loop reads CASSPTGTGVHEQYF. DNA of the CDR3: TGTGCCAGCAGTCCTACCGGGACAGGGGTCCACGAGCAGTACTTC.

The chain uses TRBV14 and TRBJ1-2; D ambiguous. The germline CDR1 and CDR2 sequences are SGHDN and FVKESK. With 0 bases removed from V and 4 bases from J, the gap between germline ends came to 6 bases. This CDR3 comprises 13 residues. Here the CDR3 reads CASSQDQVYGYTF. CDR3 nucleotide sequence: TGTGCCAGCAGCCAAGATCAAGTCTATGGCTACACCTTC.

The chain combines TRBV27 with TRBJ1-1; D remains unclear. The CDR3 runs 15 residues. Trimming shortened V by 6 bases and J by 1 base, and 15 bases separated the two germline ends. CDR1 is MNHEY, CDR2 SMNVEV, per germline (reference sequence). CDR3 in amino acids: CASRFLFYKNTEAFF. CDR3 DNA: TGTGCCAGCAGATTTTTATTTTACAAGAACACTGAAGCTTTCTTT.

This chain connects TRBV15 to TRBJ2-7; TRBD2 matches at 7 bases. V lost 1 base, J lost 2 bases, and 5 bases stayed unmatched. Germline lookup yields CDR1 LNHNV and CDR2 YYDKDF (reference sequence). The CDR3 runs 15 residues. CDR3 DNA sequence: TGTGCCACCAGCAGAGCCGCTGGGGGGGCCTACGAGCAGTACTTC. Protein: CATSRAAGGAYEQYF.

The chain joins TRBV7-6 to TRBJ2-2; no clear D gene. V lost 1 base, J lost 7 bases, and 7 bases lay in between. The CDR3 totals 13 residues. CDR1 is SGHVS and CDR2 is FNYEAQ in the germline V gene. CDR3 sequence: CASSLVRYGELFF. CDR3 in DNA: TGTGCCAGCAGCTTAGTCCGGTACGGGGAGCTGTTTTTT.

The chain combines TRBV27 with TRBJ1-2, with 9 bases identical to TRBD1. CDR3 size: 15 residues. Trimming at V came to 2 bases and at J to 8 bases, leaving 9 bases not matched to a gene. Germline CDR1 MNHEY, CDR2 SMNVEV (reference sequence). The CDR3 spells CASSLMQGDRDGYTF. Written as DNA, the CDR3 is TGTGCCAGCAGTTTAATGCAAGGGGACAGGGACGGCTACACCTTC.

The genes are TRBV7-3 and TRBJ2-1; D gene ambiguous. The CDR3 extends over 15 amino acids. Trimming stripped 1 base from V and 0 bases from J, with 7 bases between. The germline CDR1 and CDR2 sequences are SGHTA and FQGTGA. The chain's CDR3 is CASSLMASSYNEQFF. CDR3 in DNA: TGTGCCAGCAGCTTAATGGCTAGCTCCTACAATGAGCAGTTCTTC. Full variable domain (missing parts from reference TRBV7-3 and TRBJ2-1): GAGVSQTPSNKVTEKGKYVELRCDPISGHTALYWYRQSLGQGPEFLIYFQGTGAADDSGLPNDRFFAVRPEGSVSTLKIQRTERGDSAVYLCASSLMASSYNEQFFGPGTRLTVL.

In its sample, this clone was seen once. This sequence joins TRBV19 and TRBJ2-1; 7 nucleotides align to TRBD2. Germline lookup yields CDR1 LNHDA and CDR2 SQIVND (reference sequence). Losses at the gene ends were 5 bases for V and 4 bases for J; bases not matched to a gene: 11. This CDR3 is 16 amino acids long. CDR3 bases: TGTGCCAGTAGTCCCACAGAGCGGGGACCTTACAATGAGCAGTTCTTC. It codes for CASSPTERGPYNEQFF. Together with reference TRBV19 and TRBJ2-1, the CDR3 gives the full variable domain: DGGITQSPKYLFRKEGQNVTLSCEQNLNHDAMYWYRQDPGQGLRLIYYSQIVNDFQKGDIAEGYSVSREKKESFPLTVTSAQKNPTAFYLCASSPTERGPYNEQFFGPGTRLTVL.

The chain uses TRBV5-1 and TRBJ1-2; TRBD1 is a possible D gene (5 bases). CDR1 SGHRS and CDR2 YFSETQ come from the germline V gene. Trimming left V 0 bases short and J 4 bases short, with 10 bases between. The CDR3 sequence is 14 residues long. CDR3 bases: TGCGCCAGCAGCTTGGATCCGGACACCTATGGCTACACCTTC. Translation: CASSLDPDTYGYTF.

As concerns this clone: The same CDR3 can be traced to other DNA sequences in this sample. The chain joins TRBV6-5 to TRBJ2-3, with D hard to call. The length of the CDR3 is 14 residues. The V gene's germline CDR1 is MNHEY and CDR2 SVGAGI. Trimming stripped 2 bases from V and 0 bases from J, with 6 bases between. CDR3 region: CASSYSGSTDTQYF. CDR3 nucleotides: TGTGCCAGCAGTTACAGTGGCAGCACAGATACGCAGTATTTT.

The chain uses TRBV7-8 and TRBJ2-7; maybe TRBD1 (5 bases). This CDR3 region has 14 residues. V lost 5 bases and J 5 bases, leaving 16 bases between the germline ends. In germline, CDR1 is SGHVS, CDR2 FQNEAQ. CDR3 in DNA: TGTGCCAGCAGCCGGACGGCCAGGGAAGACGAGCAGTACTTC. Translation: CASSRTAREDEQYF. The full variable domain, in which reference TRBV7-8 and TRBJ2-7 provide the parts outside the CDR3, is GAGVSQSPRYKVAKRGQDVALRCDPISGHVSLFWYQQALGQGPEFLTYFQNEAQLDKSGLPSDRFFAERPEGSVSTLKIQRTQQEDSAVYLCASSRTAREDEQYFGPGTRLTVT.

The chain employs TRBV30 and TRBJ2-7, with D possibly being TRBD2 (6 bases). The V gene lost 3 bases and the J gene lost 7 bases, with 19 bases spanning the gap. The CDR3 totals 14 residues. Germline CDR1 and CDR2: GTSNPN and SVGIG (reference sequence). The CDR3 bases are TGTGCCTGGAGATCACCGGGAGCATTCGAGGAGCAGTACTTC. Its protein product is CAWRSPGAFEEQYF.

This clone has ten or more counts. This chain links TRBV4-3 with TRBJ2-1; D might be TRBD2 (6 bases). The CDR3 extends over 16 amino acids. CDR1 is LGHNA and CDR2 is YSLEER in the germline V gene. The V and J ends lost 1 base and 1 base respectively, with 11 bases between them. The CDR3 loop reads CASSQGVSGSYNEQFF. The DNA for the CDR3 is TGCGCCAGCAGCCAAGGGGTTAGCGGATCCTACAATGAGCAGTTCTTC.

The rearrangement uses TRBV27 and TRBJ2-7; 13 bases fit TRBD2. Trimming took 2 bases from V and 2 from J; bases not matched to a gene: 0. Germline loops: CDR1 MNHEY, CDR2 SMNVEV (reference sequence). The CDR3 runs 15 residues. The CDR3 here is CASSLGTSGTYEQYF. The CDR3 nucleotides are TGTGCCAGCAGTTTAGGGACTAGCGGGACCTACGAGCAGTACTTC.

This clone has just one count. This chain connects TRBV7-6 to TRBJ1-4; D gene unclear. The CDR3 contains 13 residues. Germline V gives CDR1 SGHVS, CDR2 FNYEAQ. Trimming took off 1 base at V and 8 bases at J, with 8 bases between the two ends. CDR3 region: CASSLGTGEKLFF. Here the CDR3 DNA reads TGTGCCAGCAGCTTAGGGACCGGGGAAAAACTGTTTTTT. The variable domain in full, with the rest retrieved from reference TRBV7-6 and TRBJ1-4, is GAGVSQSPRYKVTKRGQDVALRCDPISGHVSLYWYRQALGQGPEFLTYFNYEAQQDKSGLPNDRFSAERPEGSISTLTIQRTEQRDSAMYRCASSLGTGEKLFFGSGTQLSVL.

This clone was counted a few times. In nucleotides, the CDR3 is TGTGCCAGCAGCCAGGAACTAGCCCGGGAGATTAATGAGCAGTTCTTC. Its translation: CASSQELAREINEQFF. The V call is TRBV14, the J call TRBJ2-1; D perhaps matches TRBD2 (6 bases). Per the germline V gene, CDR1 is SGHDN and CDR2 is FVKESK. The CDR3 covers 16 residues. V dropped 3 bases and J dropped 7 bases, with 19 bases sitting between them.

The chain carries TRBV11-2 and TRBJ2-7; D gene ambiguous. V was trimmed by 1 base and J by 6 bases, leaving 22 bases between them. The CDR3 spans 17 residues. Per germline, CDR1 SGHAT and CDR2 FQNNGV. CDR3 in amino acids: CASSLVSFGVGAPEQYF. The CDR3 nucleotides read TGTGCCAGCAGCTTAGTAAGTTTTGGGGTCGGAGCGCCCGAGCAGTACTTC.